Each of the 8 T cell receptor beta chains below was sequenced from the same sample in a study of blood T cell repertoires in COVID-19 (dated by TCRdb to between 2020 and 2021). The library was prepared using the immunoSEQ multiplex PCR assay. TCRdb stores this immuneACCESS table with in-frame sequences only. Part of the clones is absent; in the studies checked, under half of the shortfall reflects unresolved V genes, and no reason is known for the rest. The sample table holds 130,000 or so clones, of which around 79% were seen once. Around 5% of the sample goes to the ten largest clones. Sequences were obtained from peripheral blood. All receptors come from a woman between 65 and 79 years old with COVID-19, enrolled during active disease.

The genes are TRBV5-1 and TRBJ2-4; 7 nucleotides align to TRBD1. Germline lookup yields CDR1 SGHRS and CDR2 YFSETQ. Trimming at V came to 0 bases and at J to 8 bases, leaving 11 bases not matched to a gene. There are 16 residues in the CDR3. CDR3 sequence: CASSLALQGSGDIQYF. CDR3 nucleotides: TGCGCCAGCAGCTTGGCCCTACAGGGGTCCGGGGACATTCAGTACTTC.

V gene TRBV19 combines with J gene TRBJ1-5; TRBD1 aligns across 8 bases. The CDR3 covers 14 residues. V lost 6 bases to trimming and J lost 4 bases; unmatched junction nucleotides: 5. CDR1 is LNHDA and CDR2 is SQIVND in the germline V gene (reference sequence). CDR3 nucleotide sequence: TGTGCCAGTAGGGACCGGACAGGGAATCAGCCCCAGCATTTT. This sequence encodes CASRDRTGNQPQHF.

This chain connects TRBV5-1 to TRBJ2-1, with 11 bases that match TRBD2. This CDR3 spans 16 amino acids. The V segment lost 2 bases and the J segment 2 bases; nucleotides outside the gene matches: 3. Germline V gene data show CDR1 as SGHRS and CDR2 as YFSETQ. DNA for the CDR3: TGCGCCAGCAGCTTACTAGCGGGGGCGACCTACAATGAGCAGTTCTTC. It yields the protein CASSLLAGATYNEQFF.

The chain links TRBV18 to TRBJ1-2, with TRBD1 identical over 11 bases. Trimming at V came to 5 bases and at J to 8 bases, leaving 10 bases not matched to a gene. The CDR3 spans 15 residues. CDR1 KGHSH and CDR2 LQKENI come from the germline V gene. CDR3 in amino acids: CASSAGQGAAWGYTF. The DNA of the CDR3 is TGTGCCAGCTCAGCAGGACAGGGGGCCGCGTGGGGCTACACCTTC.

This clone has a handful of counts. The chain joins TRBV7-8 to TRBJ2-2, with D possibly matching TRBD2 (6 bases). This CDR3 has 16 residues. V was pared by 5 bases and J by 3 bases, with 16 bases between. CDR1 SGHVS and CDR2 FQNEAQ come from the germline V gene. CDR3 sequence reads: CASSPPEGVDTGELFF. For the CDR3, the DNA is TGTGCCAGCAGCCCCCCGGAGGGAGTAGACACCGGGGAGCTGTTTTTT.

This rearrangement joins TRBV5-4 to TRBJ2-3, with D hard to call. V shed 0 bases and J shed 0 bases, with 11 bases lying between them. The CDR3 has 16 amino acids. Germline V gives CDR1 SGHNT, CDR2 YYREEE (reference sequence). CDR3 DNA sequence: TGTGCCAGCAGCTTGGCTTTCCCAGTAAGCACAGATACGCAGTATTTT. It specifies CASSLAFPVSTDTQYF.

This clone was seen only a few times. CDR3 in DNA: TGTGCCAGCCTTCCCGGACAGGGGGTGAATGAAAAACTGTTTTTT. It yields the protein CASLPGQGVNEKLFF. The V call is TRBV19, the J call TRBJ1-4, with 10 bases matching TRBD1. The CDR3 is 15 residues long. Germline assignment: CDR1 LNHDA and CDR2 SQIVND (reference sequence). Trimming at V came to 9 bases and at J to 5 bases, leaving 9 bases not matched to a gene.

The rearrangement links TRBV3-1 (or the pseudogene TRBV3-2) to TRBJ1-4; 8 nucleotides agree with TRBD1. There are 16 residues in the CDR3. Unmatched junction bases numbered 9, after V lost 4 bases and J lost 5 bases. Germline CDR1 reads LGHDT; CDR2 reads YNNKEL (reference sequence). The chain's CDR3 is CASSPLTGGRNEKLFF. The DNA for the CDR3 is TGTGCCAGCAGCCCACTAACAGGGGGTCGGAATGAAAAACTGTTTTTT.